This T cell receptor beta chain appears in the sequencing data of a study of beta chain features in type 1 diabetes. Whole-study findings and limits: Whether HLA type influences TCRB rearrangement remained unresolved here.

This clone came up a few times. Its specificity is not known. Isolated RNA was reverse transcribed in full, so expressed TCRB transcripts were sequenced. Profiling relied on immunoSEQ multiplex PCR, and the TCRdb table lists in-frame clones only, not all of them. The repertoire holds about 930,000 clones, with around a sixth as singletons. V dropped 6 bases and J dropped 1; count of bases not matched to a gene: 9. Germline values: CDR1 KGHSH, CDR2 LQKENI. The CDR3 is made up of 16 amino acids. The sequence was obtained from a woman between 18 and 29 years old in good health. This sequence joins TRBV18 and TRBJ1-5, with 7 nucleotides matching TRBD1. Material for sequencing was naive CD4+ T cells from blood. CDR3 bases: TGTGCCAGCTCCCCGGGCAGGGGGTCAAGCAATCAGCCCCAGCATTTT. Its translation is CASSPGRGSSNQPQHF.